The present TCR beta chain was sequenced within a study of OX40 agonist ivuxolimab in advanced cancers. Regarding the study as a whole: Clonal expansion from baseline to week 6 occurred in both CD4+ and CD8+ T cells. Specificity for antigen went undetermined in the expanded peripheral T cells.

Here immunoSEQ multiplex PCR was the method, and the copy in TCRdb shows in-frame clones only, minus some. Of 25,000 to 35,000 clones listed, around nine tenths are singletons. After removal of 6 bases from V and 6 bases from J, the junction contained 5 bases not matched to a gene. Looked up from germline, CDR1 is ENHRY and CDR2 is SYGVKD. This CDR3 is 15 amino acids long. Sampling times: baseline, cycle 4 day 1, cycle 7 day 1. With respect to this clone: Antigen unknown.

The clonotype comes from an adult with an advanced solid tumor such as melanoma, head and neck, liver or kidney cancer. Sample: CD4+ or CD8+ T cells sorted from blood, taken in a trial of the OX40 agonist ivuxolimab. V is TRBV10-3 and J is TRBJ2-1; the match to TRBD2 covers 13 bases. CDR3 sequence (DNA): TGTGCCATCAGAAGGACTAGCGGGAGTGGCAATGAGCAGTTCTTC. It codes for CAIRRTSGSGNEQFF.